This T cell receptor beta chain was observed in a study of cytotoxic CD8 clonotypes in ibrutinib-treated CLL. Study summary: Results showed some 25 partial and 2 complete responses; following median roughly 70 months, approximately 14 remained remitted, about twelve advanced. The study recorded mean values of approximately 260,000 productive templates and under 100,000 productive rearrangements per sample.

Study outcomes and limitations: Clonality measured at baseline exceeded age-matched healthy donors, tracking circulating CD8+ T-cell counts.

The repertoire was sequenced with immunoSEQ multiplex PCR; TCRdb's copy has only in-frame clones and lacks some. This sample has around 250,000 clones, with 60% to 75% found just once. This clone was picked up a small number of times. What it recognizes is unknown. V lost 0 bases and J 7 bases, leaving 19 bases between the germline ends. Germline CDR1 SGHRS, CDR2 YFSETQ. CDR3 size: 16 residues. The specimen was PBMCs, collected after 24 months of ibrutinib treatment. The receptor was derived from a human donor with chronic lymphocytic leukemia. The chain links TRBV5-1 to TRBJ2-5, with D tentatively TRBD2 (5 bases). CDR3 coding DNA: TGCGCCAGCAGCTTGGGGGGAGACGGAGGCTTAGGGACCCAGTACTTC. Amino acid sequence: CASSLGGDGGLGTQYF.